This T cell receptor beta chain was sequenced for a study of shared clonotypes between healthy human individuals. Losses at the gene ends were 1 base for V and 7 bases for J; bases not matched to a gene: 6. The CDR3 has 14 amino acids. Germline V CDR1 and CDR2: LGHNA, YSLEER. Bulk PBMC genomic DNA spanned ten immunoSEQ deep plates. TCRdb's table, derived via immunoSEQ multiplex PCR, lists solely in-frame clones and lacks some. The sample lists about 480,000 clones, approximately 85% occurring once. The chain combines TRBV4-3 with TRBJ1-2; 7 bases align to TRBD1. This clonotype was obtained from a woman in her 40s in good health. Some clones in this sample may be carry-over from other donors' samples. Source material: PBMCs. CDR3 bases: TGCGCCAGCAGCCAAGTATCTCGGGACAGTGGCTACACCTTC. Its protein is CASSQVSRDSGYTF.